The 2 T cell receptor beta chains given below trace back to one sample, sequenced in a study of cytomegalovirus exposure and HLA in healthy donors. Vbeta (60) and Jbeta (13) primers were used in the PCR. Repertoires were generated with immunoSEQ multiplex PCR, while TCRdb's copy carries only in-frame clones and drops some. The sample lists a few hundred thousand clones; about 75% were seen once. Sequenced input: PBMCs. The receptors originated from a female donor in good health and CMV-seronegative.

The V call is TRBV7-2, the J call TRBJ2-7; possibly TRBD2 for D (6 bases). The length of the CDR3 is 13 residues. The V and J ends lost 1 base and 7 bases respectively, with 11 bases between them. CDR1 SGHTA and CDR2 FQGNSA come from the germline V gene. CDR3 region: CASSLGLAREQYF. In nucleotides, the CDR3 is TGTGCCAGCAGCTTAGGTCTAGCGAGGGAGCAGTACTTC. The whole variable domain, remainder taken from reference TRBV7-2 and TRBJ2-7, is GAGVSQSPSNKVTEKGKDVELRCDPISGHTALYWYRQSLGQGLEFLIYFQGNSAPDKSGLPSDRFSAERTGGSVSTLTIQRTQQEDSAVYLCASSLGLAREQYFGPGTRLTVT.

The CDR3, as DNA: TGTGCCAGCAGTTTATTCACAGGGATCACTGAAGCTTTCTTT. Its protein is CASSLFTGITEAFF. V usage is TRBV28 and J usage is TRBJ1-1; D is possibly TRBD1 (6 bases). Trimming cost V 1 base and J 4 bases, with 10 bases left between them. In germline, CDR1 is MDHEN, CDR2 SYDVKM. The CDR3 runs 14 residues.